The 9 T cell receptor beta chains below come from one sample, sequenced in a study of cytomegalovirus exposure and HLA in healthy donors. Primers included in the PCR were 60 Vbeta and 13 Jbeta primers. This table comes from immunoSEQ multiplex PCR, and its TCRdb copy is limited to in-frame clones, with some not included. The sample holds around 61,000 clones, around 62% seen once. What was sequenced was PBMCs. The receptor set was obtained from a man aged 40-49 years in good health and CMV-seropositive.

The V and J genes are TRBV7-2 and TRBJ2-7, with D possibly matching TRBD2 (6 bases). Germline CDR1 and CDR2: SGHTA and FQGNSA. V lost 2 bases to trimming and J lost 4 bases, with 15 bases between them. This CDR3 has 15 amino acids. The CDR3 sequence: CASSLTRLEEYEQYF. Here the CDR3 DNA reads TGTGCCAGCAGCTTAACGAGACTAGAGGAATACGAGCAGTACTTC.

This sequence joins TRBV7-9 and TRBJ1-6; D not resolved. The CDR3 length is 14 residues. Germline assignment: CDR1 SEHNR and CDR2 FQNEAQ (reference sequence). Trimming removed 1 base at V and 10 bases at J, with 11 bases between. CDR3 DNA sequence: TGTGCCAGCAGCTTAGTGGGGAGTAGGTCACCCCTCCACTTT. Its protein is CASSLVGSRSPLHF.

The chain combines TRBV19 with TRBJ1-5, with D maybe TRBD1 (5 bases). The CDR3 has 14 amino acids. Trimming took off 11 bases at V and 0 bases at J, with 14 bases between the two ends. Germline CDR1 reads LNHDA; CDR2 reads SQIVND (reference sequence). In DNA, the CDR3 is TGTGCCGGGGGGGTGGCCTATAGCAATCAGCCCCAGCATTTT. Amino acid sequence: CAGGVAYSNQPQHF.

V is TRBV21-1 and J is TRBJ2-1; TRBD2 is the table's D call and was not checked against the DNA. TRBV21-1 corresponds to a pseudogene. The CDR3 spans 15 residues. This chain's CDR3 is CASSKSRTRNNEQFF. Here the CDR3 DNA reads TGTGCCAGCAGCAAAAGTCGGACTAGGAACAATGAGCAGTTCTTC.

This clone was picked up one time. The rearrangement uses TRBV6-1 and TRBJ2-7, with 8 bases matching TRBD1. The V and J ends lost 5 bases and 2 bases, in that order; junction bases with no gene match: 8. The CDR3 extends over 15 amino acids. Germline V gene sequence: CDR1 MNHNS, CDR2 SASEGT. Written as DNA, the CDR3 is TGTGCCAGCAGTCCTAGAGGACAGGGCCCCTACGAGCAGTACTTC. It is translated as CASSPRGQGPYEQYF.

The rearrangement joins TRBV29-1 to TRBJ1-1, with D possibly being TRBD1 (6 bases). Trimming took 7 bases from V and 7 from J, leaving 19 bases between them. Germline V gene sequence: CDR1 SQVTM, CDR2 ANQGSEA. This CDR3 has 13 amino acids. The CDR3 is CSAPHRTVGEAFF. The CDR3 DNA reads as TGCAGCGCCCCCCATCGGACAGTTGGTGAAGCTTTCTTT.

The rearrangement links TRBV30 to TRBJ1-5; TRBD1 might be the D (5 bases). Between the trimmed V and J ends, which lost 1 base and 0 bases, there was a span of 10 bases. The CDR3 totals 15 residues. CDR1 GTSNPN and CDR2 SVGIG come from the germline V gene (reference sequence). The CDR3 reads CAWSGGGSSNQPQHF. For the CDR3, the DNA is TGTGCCTGGAGTGGGGGCGGGAGTAGCAATCAGCCCCAGCATTTT.

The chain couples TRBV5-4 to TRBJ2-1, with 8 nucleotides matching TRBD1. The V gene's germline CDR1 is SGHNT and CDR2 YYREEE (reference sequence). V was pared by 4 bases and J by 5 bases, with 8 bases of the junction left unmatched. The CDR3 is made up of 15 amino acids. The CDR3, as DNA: TGTGCCAGCAGCCTCGCAGGGGGCCTCAACAATGAGCAGTTCTTC. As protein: CASSLAGGLNNEQFF.

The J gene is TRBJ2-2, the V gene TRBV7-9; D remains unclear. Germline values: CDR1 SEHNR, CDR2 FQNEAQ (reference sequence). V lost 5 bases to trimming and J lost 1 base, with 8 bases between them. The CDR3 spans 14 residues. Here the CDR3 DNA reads TGTGCCAGCAGCCCCAGGATGAACACCGGGGAGCTGTTTTTT. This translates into CASSPRMNTGELFF.